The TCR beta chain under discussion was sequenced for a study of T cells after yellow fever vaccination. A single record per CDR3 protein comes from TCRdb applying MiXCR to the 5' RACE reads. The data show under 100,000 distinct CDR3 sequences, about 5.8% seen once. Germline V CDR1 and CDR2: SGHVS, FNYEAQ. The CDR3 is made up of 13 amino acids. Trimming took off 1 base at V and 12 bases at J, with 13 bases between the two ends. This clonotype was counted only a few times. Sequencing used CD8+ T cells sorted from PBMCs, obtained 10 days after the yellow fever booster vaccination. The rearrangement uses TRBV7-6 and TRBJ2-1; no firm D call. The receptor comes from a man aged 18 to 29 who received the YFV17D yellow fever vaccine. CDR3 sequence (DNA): TGTGCCAGCAGCTTAGAGGGCCACCGACGGCAGTTCTTC. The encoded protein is CASSLEGHRRQFF.